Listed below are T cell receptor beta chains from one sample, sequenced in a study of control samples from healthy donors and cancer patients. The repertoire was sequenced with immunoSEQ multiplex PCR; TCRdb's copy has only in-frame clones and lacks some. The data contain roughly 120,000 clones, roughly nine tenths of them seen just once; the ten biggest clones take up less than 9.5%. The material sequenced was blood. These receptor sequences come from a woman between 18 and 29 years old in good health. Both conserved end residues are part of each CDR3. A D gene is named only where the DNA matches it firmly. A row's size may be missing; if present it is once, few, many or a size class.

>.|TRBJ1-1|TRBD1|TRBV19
TGTGCCAGTAGTATTCGTATGTCAGCCAGGGGGGCTTTCTTT
CASSIRMSARGAFF
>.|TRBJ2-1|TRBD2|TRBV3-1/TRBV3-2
TGTGCCAGCAGCCCTACTAGCGGGAGGGCCTATGAGCAGTTCTTC
CASSPTSGRAYEQFF
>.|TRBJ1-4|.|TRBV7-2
TGTGCCAGCAGCCCAGTAGCAGGGGCCGGGGCGGAAAAACTGTTTTTT
CASSPVAGAGAEKLFF
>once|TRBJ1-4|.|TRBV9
TGTGCCAGCAGCGTAGCCGGGAGGCGTTTGGAAAAACTGTTTTTT
CASSVAGRRLEKLFF
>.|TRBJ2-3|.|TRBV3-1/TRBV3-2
TGTGCCAGCAGCCAAGATACGGGGGACACAGATACGCAGTATTTT
CASSQDTGDTDTQYF
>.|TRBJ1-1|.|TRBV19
TGTGCCAGTAGGAGCCTAAGGACAGCAAACACTGAAGCTTTCTTT
CASRSLRTANTEAFF
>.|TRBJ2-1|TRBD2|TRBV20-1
TGCAGTGCTAGACGGGACTACCAGCAGTTCTTC
CSARRDYQQFF
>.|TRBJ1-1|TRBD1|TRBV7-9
TGTGCCAGCAGCGCCACAGGGGACACTGAAGCTTTCTTT
CASSATGDTEAFF
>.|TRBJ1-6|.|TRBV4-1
TGCGCCAGCAGCTCCGATGGTACGAGACCCCTCCACTTT
CASSSDGTRPLHF
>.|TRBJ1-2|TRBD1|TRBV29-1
TGCAGCGTTTTATGGACAGGGCTTAACTATGGCTACACCTTC
CSVLWTGLNYGYTF